A single sample is the source of the 11 T cell receptor beta chains below, sequenced in a study of blood T cell repertoires in COVID-19. TCRdb's table, derived via immunoSEQ multiplex PCR, lists solely in-frame clones and lacks some. The sample has roughly 100,000 clones; roughly 86% are singletons. The material sequenced was peripheral blood. The receptors derive from a man aged 40-55 years with active or convalescent COVID-19.

This clone was counted a single time. This sequence joins TRBV6-2 or TRBV6-3 and TRBJ2-3; D possibly corresponds to TRBD2 (6 bases). CDR3 length: 14 amino acids. Germline V gene data show CDR1 as MNHEY and CDR2 as SVGEGT. V lost 5 bases, J lost 3 bases, and 12 bases lay in between. For the CDR3, the DNA is TGTGCCAGCAGTAAAAGGGACTTTACAGATACGCAGTATTTT. Its translation: CASSKRDFTDTQYF.

J is TRBJ2-5 and V is TRBV4-1, with 8 positions matching TRBD2. Germline V gene sequence: CDR1 MGHRA, CDR2 YSYEKL. This CDR3 spans 15 amino acids. J lost 5 bases, V lost 0 bases, and 5 bases had no gene match. The CDR3 DNA sequence: TGCGCCAGCAGCCAAGATCCGGGGGGGCTGGAGACCCAGTACTTC. It translates to CASSQDPGGLETQYF.

The chain joins TRBV28 to TRBJ1-1; 8 positions match TRBD1. V gave up 6 bases and J gave up 10 bases; unmatched junction bases: 7. CDR3 length: 12 residues. CDR1 is MDHEN, CDR2 SYDVKM, per germline. Here the CDR3 DNA reads TGTGCCAGCAGGGCAGGACAGGGATCAGCTTTCTTT. This translates into CASRAGQGSAFF.

CDR3 protein: CASSLVGAGNTIYF. The CDR3 DNA follows: TGTGCCAGCAGCTTAGTCGGGGCTGGAAACACCATATATTTT. The chain carries TRBV7-9 and TRBJ1-3; D is uncertain. The CDR3 extends over 14 amino acids. The germline CDR1 and CDR2 sequences are SEHNR and FQNEAQ (reference sequence). Deletions cut 1 base from V and 2 bases from J, with 6 bases between.

As regards this clone: Other nucleotide sequences in the sample specify the same CDR3. This chain uses TRBV5-6 with TRBJ1-4, with 7 bases identical to TRBD1. Germline loops: CDR1 SGHDT, CDR2 YYEEEE. V trimming: 4 bases; J trimming: 0 bases; junction bases outside the gene matches: 3. CDR3 size: 15 residues. Here the CDR3 DNA reads TGTGCCAGCAGCCCCCAGGGGGCAACTAATGAAAAACTGTTTTTT. Protein product: CASSPQGATNEKLFF. The full variable domain, rest sourced from reference TRBV5-6 and TRBJ1-4, is DAGVTQSPTHLIKTRGQQVTLRCSPKSGHDTVSWYQQALGQGPQFIFQYYEEEERQRGNFPDRFSGHQFPNYSSELNVNALLLGDSALYLCASSPQGATNEKLFFGSGTQLSVL.

The chain combines TRBV19 with TRBJ1-1; a weak D match, TRBD1 (6 bases). Germline loops: CDR1 LNHDA, CDR2 SQIVND (reference sequence). Trimming removed 1 base at V and 4 bases at J, with 10 bases between. CDR3 length equals 14 residues. CDR3 nucleotides: TGTGCCAGTAGTATAGTAACAGGGATCACTGAAGCTTTCTTT. Residues: CASSIVTGITEAFF.

The CDR3 DNA reads as TGTGCCAGCAGCTTCGCGGGGCAGGGAGTGGGTGGAGCCCAGCATTTT. Its translation: CASSFAGQGVGGAQHF. The chain combines TRBV7-2 with TRBJ1-5; maybe TRBD1 (5 bases). The ends were cut back, 3 bases at V and 11 bases at J, with 23 bases in the middle. Germline CDR1 is SGHTA and CDR2 is FQGNSA. CDR3 length: 16 residues. The whole variable domain, remainder taken from reference TRBV7-2 and TRBJ1-5, is GAGVSQSPSNKVTEKGKDVELRCDPISGHTALYWYRQSLGQGLEFLIYFQGNSAPDKSGLPSDRFSAERTGGSVSTLTIQRTQQEDSAVYLCASSFAGQGVGGAQHFGDGTRLSIL.

The CDR3 region has the DNA TGTGCCAGCAGCGCCGGACCCCATAGACAGGGGGCGTTTAACACTGAAGCTTTCTTT. Its protein is CASSAGPHRQGAFNTEAFF. The chain uses TRBV9 and TRBJ1-1; TRBD1 aligns across 10 bases. The CDR3 is 19 residues long. CDR1 and CDR2 from the germline V gene are SGDLS and YYNGEE. The trim removed 3 bases at V and 2 bases at J, leaving 16 bases unmatched.

The chain carries TRBV3-1 (or the pseudogene TRBV3-2) and TRBJ2-5; 9 nucleotides match TRBD2. CDR3 length: 16 amino acids. Trimming removed 1 base from V and 5 bases from J; junction bases left unmatched: 8. The germline V gene has CDR1 LGHDT and CDR2 YNNKEL (reference sequence). As DNA, the CDR3 is TGTGCCAGCAGCCAAGCGGGCGGGGGGGCATTGGAGACCCAGTACTTC. This codes for CASSQAGGGALETQYF.

The chain recombines TRBV9 with TRBJ2-2, with 7 bases aligning to TRBD1. The CDR3 extends over 15 amino acids. V lost 6 bases to trimming and J lost 2 bases; unmatched junction nucleotides: 7. Germline loops: CDR1 SGDLS, CDR2 YYNGEE. This chain's CDR3 is CASNPGGSNTGELFF. For the CDR3, the DNA is TGTGCCAGCAACCCAGGGGGTAGCAACACCGGGGAGCTGTTTTTT.

The genes are TRBV5-1 and TRBJ1-1, with D possibly being TRBD1 (6 bases). V was cut by 4 bases and J by 0 bases, with 7 bases left in between. The CDR3 spans 13 residues. Germline CDR1 and CDR2: SGHRS and YFSETQ. The CDR3 bases are TGCGCCAGCAGCAACAGGGTGAACACTGAAGCTTTCTTT. It encodes CASSNRVNTEAFF.